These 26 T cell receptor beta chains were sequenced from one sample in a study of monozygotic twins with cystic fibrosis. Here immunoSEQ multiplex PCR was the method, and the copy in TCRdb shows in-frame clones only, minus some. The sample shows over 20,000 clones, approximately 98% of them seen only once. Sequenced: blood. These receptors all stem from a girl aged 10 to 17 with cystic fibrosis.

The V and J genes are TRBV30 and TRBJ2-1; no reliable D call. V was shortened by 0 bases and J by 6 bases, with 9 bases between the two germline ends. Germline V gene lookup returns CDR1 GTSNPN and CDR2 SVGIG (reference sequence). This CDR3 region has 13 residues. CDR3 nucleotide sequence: TGTGCCTGGAGTGTATTCTACAGCAATGAGCAGTTCTTC. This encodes CAWSVFYSNEQFF.

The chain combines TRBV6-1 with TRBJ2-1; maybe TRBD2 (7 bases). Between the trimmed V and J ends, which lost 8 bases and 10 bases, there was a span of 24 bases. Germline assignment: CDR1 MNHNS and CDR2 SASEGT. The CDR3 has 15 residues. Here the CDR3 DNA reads TGTGCCAGCGTCCTGGGCGGAGCGGGAACAGGGGAGCAGTTCTTC. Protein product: CASVLGGAGTGEQFF.

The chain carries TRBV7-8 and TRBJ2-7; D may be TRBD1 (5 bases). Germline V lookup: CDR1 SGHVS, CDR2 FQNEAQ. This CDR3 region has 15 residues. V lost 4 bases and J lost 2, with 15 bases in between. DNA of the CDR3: TGTGCCAGCAGCTCCCCCGACAGTGGAACCTACGAGCAGTACTTC. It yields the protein CASSSPDSGTYEQYF.

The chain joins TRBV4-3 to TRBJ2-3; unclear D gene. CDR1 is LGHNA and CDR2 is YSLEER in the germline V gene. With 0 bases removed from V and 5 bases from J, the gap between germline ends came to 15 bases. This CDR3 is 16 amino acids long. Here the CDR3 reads CASSQERPYRQDTQYF. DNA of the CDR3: TGCGCCAGCAGCCAAGAGCGTCCATATCGTCAAGATACGCAGTATTTT.

CDR3 DNA sequence: TGTGCCAGCAGCCAAGGCAGGGGTGAGTTCTTC. Protein: CASSQGRGEFF. The chain combines TRBV11-2 with TRBJ2-1; possibly TRBD1 for D (6 bases). The CDR3 is 11 residues long. Looked up from germline, CDR1 is SGHAT and CDR2 is FQNNGV. The V end lost 5 bases, the J end lost 14 bases, and 13 bases lay between the germline ends.

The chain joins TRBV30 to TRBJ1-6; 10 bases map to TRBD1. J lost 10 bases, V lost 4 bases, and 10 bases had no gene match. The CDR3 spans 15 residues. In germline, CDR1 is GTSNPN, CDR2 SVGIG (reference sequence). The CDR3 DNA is TGTGCCTGGAATTCGGGACAGGGGTTAGGGTCACCCCTCCACTTT. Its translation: CAWNSGQGLGSPLHF.

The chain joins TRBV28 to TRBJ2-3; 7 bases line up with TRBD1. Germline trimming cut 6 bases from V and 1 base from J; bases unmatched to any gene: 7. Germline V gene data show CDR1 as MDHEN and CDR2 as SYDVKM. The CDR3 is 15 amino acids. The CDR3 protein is CASRETGAGTDTQYF. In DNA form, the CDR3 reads TGTGCCAGCAGGGAAACAGGGGCCGGCACAGATACGCAGTATTTT.

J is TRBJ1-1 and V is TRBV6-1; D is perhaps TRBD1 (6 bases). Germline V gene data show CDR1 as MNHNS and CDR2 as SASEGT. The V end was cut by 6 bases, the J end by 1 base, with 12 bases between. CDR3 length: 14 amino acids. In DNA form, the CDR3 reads TGTGCCAGCAGATGGACAGAAGGGAACACTGAAGCTTTCTTT. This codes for CASRWTEGNTEAFF.

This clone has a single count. CDR3 region: CASSQVAGTDLYNEQFF. The CDR3 DNA follows: TGTGCCAGCAGCCAAGTGGCGGGGACAGATCTCTACAATGAGCAGTTCTTC. The gene calls are TRBV14 and TRBJ2-1; TRBD1 is a possible D gene (7 bases). Germline-derived CDR1 and CDR2 are SGHDN and FVKESK. There are 17 residues in the CDR3. V lost 1 base and J 3 bases, leaving 16 bases between the germline ends. Full variable domain (outside the CDR3, taken from reference TRBV14 and TRBJ2-1): EAGVTQFPSHSVIEKGQTVTLRCDPISGHDNLYWYRRVMGKEIKFLLHFVKESKQDESGMPNNRFLAERTGGTYSTLKVQPAELEDSGVYFCASSQVAGTDLYNEQFFGPGTRLTVL.

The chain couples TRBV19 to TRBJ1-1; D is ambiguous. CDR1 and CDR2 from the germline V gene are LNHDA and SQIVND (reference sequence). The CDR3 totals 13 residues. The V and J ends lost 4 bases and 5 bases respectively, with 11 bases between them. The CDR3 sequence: CASSRNVLTEAFF. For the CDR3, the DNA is TGTGCCAGTAGTAGAAATGTCCTTACTGAAGCTTTCTTT.

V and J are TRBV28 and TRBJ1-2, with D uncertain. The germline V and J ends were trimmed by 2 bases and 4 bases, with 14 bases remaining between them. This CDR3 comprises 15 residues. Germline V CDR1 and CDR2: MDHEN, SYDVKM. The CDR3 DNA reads TGTGCCAGCAGTTTAATGGAGTCTCAAGCCTATGGCTACACCTTC. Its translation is CASSLMESQAYGYTF.

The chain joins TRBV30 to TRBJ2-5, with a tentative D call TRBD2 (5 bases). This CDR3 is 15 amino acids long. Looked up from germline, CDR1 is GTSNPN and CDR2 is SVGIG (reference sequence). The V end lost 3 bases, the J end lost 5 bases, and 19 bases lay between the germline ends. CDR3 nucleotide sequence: TGTGCCTGGAGAGGTCGTAGAGGGAATTCCGAGACCCAGTACTTC. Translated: CAWRGRRGNSETQYF. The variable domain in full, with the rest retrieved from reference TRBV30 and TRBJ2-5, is SQTIHQWPATLVQPVGSPLSLECTVEGTSNPNLYWYRQAAGRGLQLLFYSVGIGQISSEVPQNLSASRPQDRQFILSSKKLLLSDSGFYLCAWRGRRGNSETQYFGPGTRLLVL.

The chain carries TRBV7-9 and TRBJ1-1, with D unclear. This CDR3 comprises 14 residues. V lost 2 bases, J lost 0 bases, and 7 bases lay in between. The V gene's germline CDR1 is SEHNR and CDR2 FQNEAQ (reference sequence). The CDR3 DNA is TGTGCCAGCAGCTTATCCAGTATGAACACTGAAGCTTTCTTT. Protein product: CASSLSSMNTEAFF.

For the CDR3, the DNA is TGCGCCAGCAGCCGACACGGGACGGTGCCCTACGAGCAGTACTTC. This encodes CASSRHGTVPYEQYF. This rearrangement joins TRBV4-3 to TRBJ2-7, with D possibly called TRBD1 or TRBD2 (5 bases each). This CDR3 comprises 15 residues. The V end lost 4 bases, the J end lost 2 bases, and 15 bases lay between the germline ends. Germline lookup yields CDR1 LGHNA and CDR2 YSLEER.

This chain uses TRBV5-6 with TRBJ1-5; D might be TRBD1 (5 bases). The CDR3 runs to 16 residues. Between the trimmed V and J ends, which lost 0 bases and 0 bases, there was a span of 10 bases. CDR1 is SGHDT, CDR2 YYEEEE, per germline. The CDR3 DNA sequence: TGTGCCAGCAGCTTGGGATATGGACATAGCAATCAGCCCCAGCATTTT. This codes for CASSLGYGHSNQPQHF.

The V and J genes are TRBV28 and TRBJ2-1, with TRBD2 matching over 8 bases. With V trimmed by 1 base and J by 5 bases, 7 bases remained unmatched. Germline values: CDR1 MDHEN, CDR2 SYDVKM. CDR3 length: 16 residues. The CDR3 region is CASSLLRLAGNNEQFF. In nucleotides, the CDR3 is TGTGCCAGCAGTTTATTGCGGCTAGCGGGTAACAATGAGCAGTTCTTC.

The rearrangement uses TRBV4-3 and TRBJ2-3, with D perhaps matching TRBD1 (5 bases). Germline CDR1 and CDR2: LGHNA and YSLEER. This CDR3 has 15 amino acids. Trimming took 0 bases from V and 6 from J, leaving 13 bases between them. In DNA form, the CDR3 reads TGCGCCAGCAGCCAAGACAGGGCGATGTGGGATACGCAGTATTTT. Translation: CASSQDRAMWDTQYF.

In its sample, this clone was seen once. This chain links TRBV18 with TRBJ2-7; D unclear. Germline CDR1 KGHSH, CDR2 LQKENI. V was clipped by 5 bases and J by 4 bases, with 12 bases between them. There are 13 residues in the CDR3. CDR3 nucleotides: TGTGCCAGCTCAGAGACGGACGGTTACGAGCAGTACGTC. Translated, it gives CASSETDGYEQYV.

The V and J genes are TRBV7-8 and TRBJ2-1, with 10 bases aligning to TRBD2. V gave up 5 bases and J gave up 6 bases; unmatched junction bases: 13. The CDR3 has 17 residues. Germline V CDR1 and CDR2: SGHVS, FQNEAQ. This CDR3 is CASSGGGSGRAFNEQFF. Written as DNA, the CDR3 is TGTGCCAGCAGCGGGGGGGGAAGCGGGAGGGCCTTCAATGAGCAGTTCTTC.

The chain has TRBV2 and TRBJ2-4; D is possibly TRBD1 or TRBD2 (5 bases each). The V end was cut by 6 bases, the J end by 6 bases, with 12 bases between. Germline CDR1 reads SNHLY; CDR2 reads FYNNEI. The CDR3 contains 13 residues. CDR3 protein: CASRPGTLNIQYF. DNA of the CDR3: TGTGCCAGCAGACCCGGGACCCTAAACATTCAGTACTTC.

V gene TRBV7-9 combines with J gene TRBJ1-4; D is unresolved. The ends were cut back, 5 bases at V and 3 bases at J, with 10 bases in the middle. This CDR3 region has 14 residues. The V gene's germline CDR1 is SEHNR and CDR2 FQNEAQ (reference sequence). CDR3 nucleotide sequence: TGTGCCAGCAGCGAGGGCCAGGCTAATGAAAAACTGTTTTTT. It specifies CASSEGQANEKLFF.

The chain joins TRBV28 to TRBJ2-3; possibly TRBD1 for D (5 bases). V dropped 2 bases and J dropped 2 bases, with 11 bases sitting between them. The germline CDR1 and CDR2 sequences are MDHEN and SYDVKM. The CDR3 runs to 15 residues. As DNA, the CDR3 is TGTGCCAGCAGTTTAATAGGGGCCCCCACAGATACGCAGTATTTT. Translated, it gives CASSLIGAPTDTQYF.

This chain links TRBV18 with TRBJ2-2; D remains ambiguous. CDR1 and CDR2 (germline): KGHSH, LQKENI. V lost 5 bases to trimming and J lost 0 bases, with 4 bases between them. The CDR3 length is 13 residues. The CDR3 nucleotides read TGTGCCAGCTCAACGCCGAACACCGGGGAGCTGTTTTTT. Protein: CASSTPNTGELFF.

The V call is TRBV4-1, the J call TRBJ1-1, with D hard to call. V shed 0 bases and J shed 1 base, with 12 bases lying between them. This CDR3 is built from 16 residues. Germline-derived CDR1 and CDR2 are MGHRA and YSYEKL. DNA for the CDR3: TGCGCCAGCAGCCAAGATCGAACATCTAGGAACACTGAAGCTTTCTTT. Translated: CASSQDRTSRNTEAFF.

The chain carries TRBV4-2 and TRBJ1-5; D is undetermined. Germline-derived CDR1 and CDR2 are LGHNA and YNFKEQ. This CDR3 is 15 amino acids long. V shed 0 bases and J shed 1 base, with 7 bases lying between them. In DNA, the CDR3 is TGTGCCAGCAGCCAAGAATCGGAAAGCAATCAGCCCCAGCATTTT. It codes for CASSQESESNQPQHF.

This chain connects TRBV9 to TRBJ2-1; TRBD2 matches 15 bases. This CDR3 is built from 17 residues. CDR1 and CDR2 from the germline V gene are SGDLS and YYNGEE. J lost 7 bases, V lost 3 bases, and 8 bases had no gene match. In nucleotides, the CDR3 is TGTGCCAGCAGCGAGGGGGGACTAGCGGGAGGTATTAATGAGCAGTTCTTC. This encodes CASSEGGLAGGINEQFF.